This paragraph covers one T cell receptor (beta chain) sequence. Its antigen is unknown. The ends were cut back, 6 bases at V and 6 bases at J, with 9 bases in the middle. There are 11 residues in the CDR3. Germline CDR1 is WSHSY and CDR2 is SAAADI. This specimen comes from a study of a mutant IDH1 vaccine in newly diagnosed glioma. Looking at the study overall: Sex among treated patients split around 62% male, about 40% female; mean age was approximately 40 years. Former treatment meant radiotherapy, temozolomide, or both; the majority had gotten both. Points from the study as a whole: No link was apparently found between pseudoprogression and changes in top peripheral T cell clonotypes.

The data were produced by immunoSEQ multiplex PCR, yet TCRdb's version contains in-frame clones alone and is incomplete. The sample lists tens of thousands of clones, about 89% seen once, with approximately 9.1% in the top ten. Described time point: baseline, week 1 (first vaccination visit). The treatment is: pre-vaccination baseline after standard-of-care therapy. J is TRBJ2-7 and V is TRBV10-2; perhaps TRBD2 as D (5 bases). The source of this sequence is a young man with glioma. Sequencing was performed on PBMCs, taken from a glioma patient treated with radiotherapy, temozolomide or both. CDR3 region: CASSGISEQYF. The CDR3 DNA is TGCGCCAGCAGCGGGATAAGCGAGCAGTACTTC.